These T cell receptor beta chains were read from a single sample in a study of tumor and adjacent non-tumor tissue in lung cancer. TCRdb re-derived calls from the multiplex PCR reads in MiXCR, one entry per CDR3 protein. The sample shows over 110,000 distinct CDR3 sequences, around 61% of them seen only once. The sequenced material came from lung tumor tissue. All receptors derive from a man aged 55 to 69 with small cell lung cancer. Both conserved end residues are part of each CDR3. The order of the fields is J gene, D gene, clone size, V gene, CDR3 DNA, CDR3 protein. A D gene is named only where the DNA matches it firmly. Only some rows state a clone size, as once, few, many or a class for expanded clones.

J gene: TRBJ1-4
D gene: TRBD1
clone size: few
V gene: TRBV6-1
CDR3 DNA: TGTGCCAGCAGGCGGACAGGGGGGGATGAAAAACTGTTTTTT
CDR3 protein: CASRRTGGDEKLFF

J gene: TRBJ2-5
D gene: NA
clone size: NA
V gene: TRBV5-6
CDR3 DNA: TGTGCCAGCGGTAGGAGGGGTTACGGAAGGGAGAACCAGTACTTC
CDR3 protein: CASGRRGYGRENQYF

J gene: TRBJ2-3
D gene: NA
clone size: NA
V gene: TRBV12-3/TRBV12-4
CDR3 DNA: TGTGCCAGCAGTTCCACCGAGACAGATACGCAGTATTTT
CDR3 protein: CASSSTETDTQYF

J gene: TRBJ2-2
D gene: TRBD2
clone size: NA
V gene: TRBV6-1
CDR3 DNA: TGTGCTAGCAGTGAAGCGGGGGTCAACACCAGGGAGCTGTTTTTT
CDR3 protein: CASSEAGVNTRELFF

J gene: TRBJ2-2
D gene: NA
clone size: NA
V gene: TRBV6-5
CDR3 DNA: TGTGCCATCAGTTATAAACAGAGGGTGGCCGGGGAGCTGTTTTTT
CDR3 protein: CAISYKQRVAGELFF

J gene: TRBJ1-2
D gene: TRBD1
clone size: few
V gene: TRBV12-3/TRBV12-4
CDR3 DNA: TGTGCCAGCAGTTTCGCGGTGGCAGGGGGTGGCGGCTACACCTTC
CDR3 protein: CASSFAVAGGGGYTF

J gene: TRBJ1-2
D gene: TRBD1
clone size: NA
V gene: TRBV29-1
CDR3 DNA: TGCAGCATCACCCGGGACAGGGGGCTATCAAGTGGTGGCTACACCTTC
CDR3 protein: CSITRDRGLSSGGYTF

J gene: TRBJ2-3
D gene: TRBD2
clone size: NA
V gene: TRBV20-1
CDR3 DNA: TGCAGTGCGTCCGGGACTGGGAGGGACACGCAGTATTTT
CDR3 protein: CSASGTGRDTQYF

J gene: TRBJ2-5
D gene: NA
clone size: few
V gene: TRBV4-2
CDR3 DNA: TGTGCCAGCAGCCAGGGACGCGCCGGGAAGGAGACCCAGTACTTC
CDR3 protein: CASSQGRAGKETQYF

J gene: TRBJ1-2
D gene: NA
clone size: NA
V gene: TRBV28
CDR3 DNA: TGTGCCAGCAGTGCCACACAGGGCTTCTATGGCTACACCTTC
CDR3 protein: CASSATQGFYGYTF

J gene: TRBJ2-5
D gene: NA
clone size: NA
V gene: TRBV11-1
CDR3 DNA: TGTCCCAGTAGCCGAAACAGAGTAGGAGAGACCCAGTACTTC
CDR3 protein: CPSSRNRVGETQYF

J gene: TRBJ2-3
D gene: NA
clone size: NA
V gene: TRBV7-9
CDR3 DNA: TGTGCCAGCAGCTGCGGGACACAGGGTTCAGATACGCAGTATTTT
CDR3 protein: CASSCGTQGSDTQYF

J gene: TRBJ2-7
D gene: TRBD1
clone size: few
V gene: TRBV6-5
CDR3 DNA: TGTGCCAGCAACCGACAGGGAGACTACGAGCAGTACTTC
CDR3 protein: CASNRQGDYEQYF

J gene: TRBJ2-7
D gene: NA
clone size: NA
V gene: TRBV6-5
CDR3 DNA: TGTGCCAGCAAGACCAGAGGGTCCTACGAGCAGTACTTC
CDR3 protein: CASKTRGSYEQYF

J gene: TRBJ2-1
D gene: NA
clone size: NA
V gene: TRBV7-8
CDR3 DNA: TGTGCCAGCAGCTTTTATCGGATTGGCGGGAACAATGAGCAGTTCTTC
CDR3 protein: CASSFYRIGGNNEQFF

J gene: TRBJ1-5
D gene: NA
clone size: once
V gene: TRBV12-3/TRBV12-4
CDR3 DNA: TGTGCCAGCAGAATTTCTGGCATGGGAGGAGATCAGCCCCAGCATTTT
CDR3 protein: CASRISGMGGDQPQHF

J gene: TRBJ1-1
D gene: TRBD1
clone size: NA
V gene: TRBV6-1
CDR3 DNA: TGTGCCAGCACTCGACACAGGGGGTCTTATCGGGTCGACGCTGGAGCTTTCTTT
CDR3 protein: CASTRHRGSYRVDAGAFF

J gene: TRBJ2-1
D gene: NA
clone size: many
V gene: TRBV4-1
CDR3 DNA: TGCGCCAGCAGCCCCATTACCCCCAATGAGCAGTTCTTC
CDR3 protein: CASSPITPNEQFF

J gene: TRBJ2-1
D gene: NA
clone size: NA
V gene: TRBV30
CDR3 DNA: TGTGCCTGGCCTCCGAGTTACAATGAGCAGTCCTTC
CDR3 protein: CAWPPSYNEQSF

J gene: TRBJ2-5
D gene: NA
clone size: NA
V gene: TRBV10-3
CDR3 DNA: TGTGCCATCATAGGCGGGGCCCAAGAGACCCAGTACTTC
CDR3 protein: CAIIGGAQETQYF

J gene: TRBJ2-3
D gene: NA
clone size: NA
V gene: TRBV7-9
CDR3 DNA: TGTGCCAGCAGCACCCCCGGGAGCGATACGCAGTATTTT
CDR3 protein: CASSTPGSDTQYF

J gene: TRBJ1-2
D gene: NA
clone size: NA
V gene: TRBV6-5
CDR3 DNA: TGTGCCAGCGGTATCGGAGCGGGCGGGTATGGCTACACCTTC
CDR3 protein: CASGIGAGGYGYTF

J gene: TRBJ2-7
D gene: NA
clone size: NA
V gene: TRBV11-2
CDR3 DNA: TGTGCCAGCAGCTTACTAGGCGCGTACGAGCAGTACTTC
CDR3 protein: CASSLLGAYEQYF

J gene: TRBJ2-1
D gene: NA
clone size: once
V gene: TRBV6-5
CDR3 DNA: TGTGCCACCAGTTCCCGGATTCCCGGCAAGCAGTTCTTC
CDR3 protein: CATSSRIPGKQFF

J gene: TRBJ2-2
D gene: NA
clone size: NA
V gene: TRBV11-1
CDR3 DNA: TGTGCCAGCAGCCGAGCGGGTTCCGGGGTGTTGTTTTTT
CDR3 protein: CASSRAGSGVLFF

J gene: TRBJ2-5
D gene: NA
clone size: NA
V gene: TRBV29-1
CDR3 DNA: TGCAGCGTTAAGGGAGGCGGAGAGACCCAGCACTTC
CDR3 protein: CSVKGGGETQHF

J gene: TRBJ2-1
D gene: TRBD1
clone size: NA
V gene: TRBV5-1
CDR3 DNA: TGCGCCAGTAGCCTGACAGGGGTCGCCTACAATGAGCAGTTCTTC
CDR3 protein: CASSLTGVAYNEQFF

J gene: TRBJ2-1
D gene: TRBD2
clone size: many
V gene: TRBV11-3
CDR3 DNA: TGTGCCAGCAGCTTAGGACTAGCGGGGGCCCTTAATGAGCAGTTCTTC
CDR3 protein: CASSLGLAGALNEQFF

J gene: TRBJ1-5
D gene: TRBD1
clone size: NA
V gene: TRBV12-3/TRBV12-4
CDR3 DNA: TGTGCCAGTAGCCTCCATGGGACAGGGGGCTCTCAGCCCCAGCATTTT
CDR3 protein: CASSLHGTGGSQPQHF

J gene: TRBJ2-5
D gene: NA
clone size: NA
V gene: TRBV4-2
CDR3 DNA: TGTGCCAGCAGCCAAGAACCGGGGGCGAAAGAGACCCAGTACTTC
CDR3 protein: CASSQEPGAKETQYF

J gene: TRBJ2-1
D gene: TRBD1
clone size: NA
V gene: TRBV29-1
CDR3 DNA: TGCAGCGCCCGGACAGGGGACGAGCAGTTCTTC
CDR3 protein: CSARTGDEQFF

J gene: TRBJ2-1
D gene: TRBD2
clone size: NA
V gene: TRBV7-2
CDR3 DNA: TGTGCCAGCAGCTTTTGGACTAGCGGATACAATGAGCAGTTCTTC
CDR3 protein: CASSFWTSGYNEQFF

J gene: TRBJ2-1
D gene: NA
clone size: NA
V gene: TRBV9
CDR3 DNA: TGTGCCAGCAGCGTAGGAGGGGGACTCCGCGAGGAGCAGTTCTTC
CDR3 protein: CASSVGGGLREEQFF